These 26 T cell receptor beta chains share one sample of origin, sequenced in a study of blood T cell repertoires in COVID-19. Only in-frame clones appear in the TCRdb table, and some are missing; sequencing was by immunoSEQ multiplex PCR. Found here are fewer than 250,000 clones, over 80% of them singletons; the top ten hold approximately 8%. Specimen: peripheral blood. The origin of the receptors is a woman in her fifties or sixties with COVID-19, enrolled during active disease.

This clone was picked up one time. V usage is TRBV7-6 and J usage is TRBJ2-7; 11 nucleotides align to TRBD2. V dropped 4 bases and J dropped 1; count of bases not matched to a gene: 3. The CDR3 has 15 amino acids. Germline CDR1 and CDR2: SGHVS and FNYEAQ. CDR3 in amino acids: CASSSLAGGSYEQYF. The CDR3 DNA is TGTGCCAGCAGCTCTTTAGCGGGAGGGTCCTACGAGCAGTACTTC. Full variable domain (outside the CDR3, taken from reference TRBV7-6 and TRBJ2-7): GAGVSQSPRYKVTKRGQDVALRCDPISGHVSLYWYRQALGQGPEFLTYFNYEAQQDKSGLPNDRFSAERPEGSISTLTIQRTEQRDSAMYRCASSSLAGGSYEQYFGPGTRLTVT.

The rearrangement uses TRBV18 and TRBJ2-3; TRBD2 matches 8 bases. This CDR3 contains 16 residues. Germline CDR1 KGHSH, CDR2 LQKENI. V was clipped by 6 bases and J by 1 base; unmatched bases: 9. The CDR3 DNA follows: TGTGCCAGCTCTCTCAAGGCGGGAGGCGGCACAGATACGCAGTATTTT. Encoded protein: CASSLKAGGGTDTQYF.

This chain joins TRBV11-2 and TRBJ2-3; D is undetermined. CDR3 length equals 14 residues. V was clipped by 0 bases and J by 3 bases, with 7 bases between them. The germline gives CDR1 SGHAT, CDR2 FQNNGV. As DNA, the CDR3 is TGTGCCAGCAGCTTAGATTGGGCTACAGATACGCAGTATTTT. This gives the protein CASSLDWATDTQYF. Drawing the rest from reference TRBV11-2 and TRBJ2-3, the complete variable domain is EAGVAQSPRYKIIEKRQSVAFWCNPISGHATLYWYQQILGQGPKLLIQFQNNGVVDDSQLPKDRFSAERLKGVDSTLKIQPAKLEDSAVYLCASSLDWATDTQYFGPGTRLTVL.

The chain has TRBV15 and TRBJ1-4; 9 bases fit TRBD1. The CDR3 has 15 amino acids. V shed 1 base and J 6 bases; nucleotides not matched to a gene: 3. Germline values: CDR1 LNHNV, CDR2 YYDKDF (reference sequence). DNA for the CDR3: TGTGCCACCAGCAGAGGCGACAGGGGGGATGAAAAACTGTTTTTT. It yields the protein CATSRGDRGDEKLFF.

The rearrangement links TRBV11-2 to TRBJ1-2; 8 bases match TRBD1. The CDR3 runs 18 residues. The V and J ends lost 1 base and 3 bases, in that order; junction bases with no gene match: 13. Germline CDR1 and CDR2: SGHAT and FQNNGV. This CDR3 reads CASSLVRGPSKTHYGYTF. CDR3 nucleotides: TGTGCCAGCAGCTTAGTCAGGGGGCCTAGCAAGACGCACTATGGCTACACCTTC.

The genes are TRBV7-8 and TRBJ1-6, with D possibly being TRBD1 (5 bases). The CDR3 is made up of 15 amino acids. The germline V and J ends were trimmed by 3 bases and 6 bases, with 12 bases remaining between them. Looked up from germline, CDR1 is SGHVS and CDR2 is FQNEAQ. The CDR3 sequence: CASSFETAPNSPLHF. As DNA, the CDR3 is TGTGCCAGCAGCTTCGAGACAGCGCCTAATTCACCCCTCCACTTT. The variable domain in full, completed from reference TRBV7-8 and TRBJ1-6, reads GAGVSQSPRYKVAKRGQDVALRCDPISGHVSLFWYQQALGQGPEFLTYFQNEAQLDKSGLPSDRFFAERPEGSVSTLKIQRTQQEDSAVYLCASSFETAPNSPLHFGNGTRLTVT.

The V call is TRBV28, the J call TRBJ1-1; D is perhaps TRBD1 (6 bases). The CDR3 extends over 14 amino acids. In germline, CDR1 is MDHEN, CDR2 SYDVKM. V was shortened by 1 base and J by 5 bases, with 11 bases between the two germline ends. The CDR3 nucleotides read TGTGCCAGCAGTTTATTTGGGGGCGGAACTGAAGCTTTCTTT. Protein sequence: CASSLFGGGTEAFF.

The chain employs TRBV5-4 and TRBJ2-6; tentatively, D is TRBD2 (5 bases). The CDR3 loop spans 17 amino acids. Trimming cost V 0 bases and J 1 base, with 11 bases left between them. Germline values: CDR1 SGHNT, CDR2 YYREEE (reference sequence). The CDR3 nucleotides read TGTGCCAGCAGCTTGGGGCCCTCGGGGTCTGGGGCCAACGTCCTGACTTTC. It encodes CASSLGPSGSGANVLTF.

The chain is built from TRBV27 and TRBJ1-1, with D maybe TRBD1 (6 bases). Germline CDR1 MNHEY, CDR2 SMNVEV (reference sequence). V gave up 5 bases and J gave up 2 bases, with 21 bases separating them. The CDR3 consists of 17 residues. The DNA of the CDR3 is TGTGCCAGCAGTCCGAAACCCCCGGACAGACCAAACACTGAAGCTTTCTTT. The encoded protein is CASSPKPPDRPNTEAFF.

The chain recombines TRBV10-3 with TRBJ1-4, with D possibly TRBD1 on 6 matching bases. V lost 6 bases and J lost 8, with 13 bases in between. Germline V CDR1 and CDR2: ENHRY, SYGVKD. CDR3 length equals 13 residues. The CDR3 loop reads CAIRGGLAEKLFF. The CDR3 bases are TGTGCCATCAGGGGGGGGCTCGCCGAAAAACTGTTTTTT.

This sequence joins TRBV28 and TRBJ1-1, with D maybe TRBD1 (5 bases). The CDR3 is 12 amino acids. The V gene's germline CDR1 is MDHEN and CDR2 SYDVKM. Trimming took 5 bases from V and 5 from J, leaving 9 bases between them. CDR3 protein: CASSPRQTEAFF. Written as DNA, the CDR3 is TGTGCCAGCAGTCCGCGACAGACTGAAGCTTTCTTT.

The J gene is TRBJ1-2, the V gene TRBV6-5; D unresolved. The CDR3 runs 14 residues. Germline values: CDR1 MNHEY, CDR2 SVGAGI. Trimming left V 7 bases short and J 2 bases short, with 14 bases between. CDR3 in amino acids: CASTSARGNYGYTF. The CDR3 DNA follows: TGTGCCAGCACCTCGGCTCGAGGGAACTATGGCTACACCTTC.

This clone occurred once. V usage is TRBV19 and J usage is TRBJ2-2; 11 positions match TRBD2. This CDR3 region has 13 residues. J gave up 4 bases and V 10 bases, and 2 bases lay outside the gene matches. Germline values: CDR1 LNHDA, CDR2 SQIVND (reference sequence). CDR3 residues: CATLAGGTGELFF. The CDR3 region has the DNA TGTGCCACCCTAGCGGGGGGCACCGGGGAGCTGTTTTTT.

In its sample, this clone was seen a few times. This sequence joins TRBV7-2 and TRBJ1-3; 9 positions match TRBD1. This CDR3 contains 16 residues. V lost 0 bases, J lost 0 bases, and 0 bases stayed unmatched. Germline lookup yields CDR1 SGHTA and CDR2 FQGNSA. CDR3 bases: TGTGCCAGCAGCTTAGCGGGACAGGGCTCTGGAAACACCATATATTTT. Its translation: CASSLAGQGSGNTIYF. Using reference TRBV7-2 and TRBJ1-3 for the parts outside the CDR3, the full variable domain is GAGVSQSPSNKVTEKGKDVELRCDPISGHTALYWYRQSLGQGLEFLIYFQGNSAPDKSGLPSDRFSAERTGGSVSTLTIQRTQQEDSAVYLCASSLAGQGSGNTIYFGEGSWLTVV.

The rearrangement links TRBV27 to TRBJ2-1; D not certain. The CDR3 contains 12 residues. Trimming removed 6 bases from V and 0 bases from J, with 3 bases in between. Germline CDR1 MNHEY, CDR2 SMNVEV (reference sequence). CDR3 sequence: CASRSSYNEQFF. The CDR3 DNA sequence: TGTGCCAGCAGGAGCTCCTACAATGAGCAGTTCTTC.

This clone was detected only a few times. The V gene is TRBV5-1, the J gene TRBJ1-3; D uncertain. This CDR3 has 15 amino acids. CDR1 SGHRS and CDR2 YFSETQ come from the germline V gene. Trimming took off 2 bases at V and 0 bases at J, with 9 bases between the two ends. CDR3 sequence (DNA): TGCGCCAGCAGCTTATCACTAAACTCTGGAAACACCATATATTTT. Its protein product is CASSLSLNSGNTIYF.

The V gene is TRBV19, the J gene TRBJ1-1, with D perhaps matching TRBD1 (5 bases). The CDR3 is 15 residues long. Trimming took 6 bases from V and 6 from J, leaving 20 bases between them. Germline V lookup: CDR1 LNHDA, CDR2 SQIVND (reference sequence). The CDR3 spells CASRTITGESAEAFF. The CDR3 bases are TGTGCCAGTAGAACTATAACAGGAGAAAGCGCTGAAGCTTTCTTT.

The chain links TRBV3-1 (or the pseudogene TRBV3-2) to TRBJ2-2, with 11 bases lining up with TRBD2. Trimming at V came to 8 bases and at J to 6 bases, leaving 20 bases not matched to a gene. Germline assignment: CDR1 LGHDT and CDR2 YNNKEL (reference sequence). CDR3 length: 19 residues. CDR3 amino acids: CASARLSGSGGAGAGELFF. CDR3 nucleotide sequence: TGTGCCAGCGCCCGATTGAGTGGTAGCGGGGGGGCCGGCGCCGGGGAGCTGTTTTTT.

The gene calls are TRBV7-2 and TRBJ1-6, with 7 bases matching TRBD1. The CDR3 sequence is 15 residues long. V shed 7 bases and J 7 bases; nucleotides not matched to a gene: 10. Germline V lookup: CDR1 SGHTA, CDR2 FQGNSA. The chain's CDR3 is CASNRGQGENSPLHF. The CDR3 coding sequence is TGTGCCAGCAATCGGGGTCAGGGGGAAAATTCACCCCTCCACTTT.

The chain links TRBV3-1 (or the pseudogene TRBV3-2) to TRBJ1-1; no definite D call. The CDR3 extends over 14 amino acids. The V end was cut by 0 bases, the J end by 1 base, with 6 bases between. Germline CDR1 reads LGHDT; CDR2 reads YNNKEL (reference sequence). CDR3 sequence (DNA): TGTGCCAGCAGCCAAGACTGGCAGAACACTGAAGCTTTCTTT. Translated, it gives CASSQDWQNTEAFF.

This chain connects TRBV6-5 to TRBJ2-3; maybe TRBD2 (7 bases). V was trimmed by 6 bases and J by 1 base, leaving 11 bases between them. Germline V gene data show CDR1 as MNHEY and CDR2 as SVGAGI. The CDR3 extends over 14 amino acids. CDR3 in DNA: TGTGCCAGCAGCCGCGGGGGCGGCACAGATACGCAGTATTTT. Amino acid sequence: CASSRGGGTDTQYF.

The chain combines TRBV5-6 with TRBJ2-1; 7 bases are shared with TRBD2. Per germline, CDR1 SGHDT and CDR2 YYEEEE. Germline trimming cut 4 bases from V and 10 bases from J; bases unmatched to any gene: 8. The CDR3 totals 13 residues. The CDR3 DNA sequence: TGTGCCAGCAGCGGCCGTGAGCGGGGAGAGCAGTTCTTC. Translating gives CASSGRERGEQFF.

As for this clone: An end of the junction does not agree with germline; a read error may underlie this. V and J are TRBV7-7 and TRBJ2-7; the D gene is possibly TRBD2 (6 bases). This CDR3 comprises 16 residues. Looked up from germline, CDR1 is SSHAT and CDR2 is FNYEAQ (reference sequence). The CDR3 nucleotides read TGTGCTAGCAGCTTAGCAGGGACTGGATTTGACTACGAGCAGTACTTC. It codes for CASSLAGTGFDYEQYF.

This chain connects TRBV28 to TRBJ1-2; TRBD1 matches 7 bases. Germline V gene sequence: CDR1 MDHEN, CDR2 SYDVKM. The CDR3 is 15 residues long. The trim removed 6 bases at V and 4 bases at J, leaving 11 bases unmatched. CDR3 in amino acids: CASRDYRGPAYGYTF. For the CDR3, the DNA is TGTGCCAGCAGGGACTACAGGGGACCTGCCTATGGCTACACCTTC.

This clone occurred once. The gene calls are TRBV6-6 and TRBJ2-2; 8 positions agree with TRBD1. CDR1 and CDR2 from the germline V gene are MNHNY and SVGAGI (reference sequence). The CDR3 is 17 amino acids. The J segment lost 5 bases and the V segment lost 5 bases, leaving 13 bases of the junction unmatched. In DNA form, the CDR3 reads TGTGCCAGCAGTCTTCCGTGGACAGGGATAAGAACCGGGGAGCTGTTTTTT. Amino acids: CASSLPWTGIRTGELFF.

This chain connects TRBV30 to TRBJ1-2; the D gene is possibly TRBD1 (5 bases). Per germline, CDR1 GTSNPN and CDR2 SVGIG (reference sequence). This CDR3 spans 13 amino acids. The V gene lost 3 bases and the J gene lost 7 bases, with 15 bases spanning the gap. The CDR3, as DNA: TGTGCCTGGAGCCCCGACAGAGAGATTGGCTACACCTTC. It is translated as CAWSPDREIGYTF.